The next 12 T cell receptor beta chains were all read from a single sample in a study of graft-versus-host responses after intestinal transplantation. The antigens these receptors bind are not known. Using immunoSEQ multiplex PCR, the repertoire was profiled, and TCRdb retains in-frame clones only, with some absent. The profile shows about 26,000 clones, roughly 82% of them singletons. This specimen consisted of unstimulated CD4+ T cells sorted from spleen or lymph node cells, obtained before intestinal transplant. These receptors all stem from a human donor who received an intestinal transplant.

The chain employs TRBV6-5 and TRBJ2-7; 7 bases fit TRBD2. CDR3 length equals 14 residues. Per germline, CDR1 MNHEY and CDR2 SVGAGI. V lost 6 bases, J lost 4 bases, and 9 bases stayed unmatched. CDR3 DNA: TGTGCCAGCAGCCCGGCTTGGGGGGGATACGAGCAGTACTTC. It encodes CASSPAWGGYEQYF.

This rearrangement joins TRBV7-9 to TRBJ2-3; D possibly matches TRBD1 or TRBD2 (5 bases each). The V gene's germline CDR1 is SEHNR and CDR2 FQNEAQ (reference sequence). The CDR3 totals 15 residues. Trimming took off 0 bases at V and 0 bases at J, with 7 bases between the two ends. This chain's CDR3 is CASSLAGASTDTQYF. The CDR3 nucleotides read TGTGCCAGCAGCTTAGCCGGGGCGAGCACAGATACGCAGTATTTT.

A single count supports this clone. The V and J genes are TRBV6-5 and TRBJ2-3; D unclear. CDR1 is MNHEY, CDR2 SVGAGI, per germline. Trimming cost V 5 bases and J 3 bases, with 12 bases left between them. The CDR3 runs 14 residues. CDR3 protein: CASSTGPMTDTQYF. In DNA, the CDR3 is TGTGCCAGCAGTACCGGACCCATGACAGATACGCAGTATTTT.

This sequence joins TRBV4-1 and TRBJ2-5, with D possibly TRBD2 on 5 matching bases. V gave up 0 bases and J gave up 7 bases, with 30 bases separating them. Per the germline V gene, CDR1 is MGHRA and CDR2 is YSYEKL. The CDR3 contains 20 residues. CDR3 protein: CASSQDFGRVSSPTPGTQYF. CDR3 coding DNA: TGCGCCAGCAGCCAAGATTTTGGGCGGGTCTCTTCCCCAACCCCGGGGACCCAGTACTTC.

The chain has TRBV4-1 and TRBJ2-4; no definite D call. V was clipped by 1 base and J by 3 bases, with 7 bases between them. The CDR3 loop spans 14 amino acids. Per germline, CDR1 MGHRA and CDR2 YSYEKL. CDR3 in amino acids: CASSQGLLKNIQYF. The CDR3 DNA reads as TGCGCCAGCAGCCAAGGGCTGCTCAAAAACATTCAGTACTTC.

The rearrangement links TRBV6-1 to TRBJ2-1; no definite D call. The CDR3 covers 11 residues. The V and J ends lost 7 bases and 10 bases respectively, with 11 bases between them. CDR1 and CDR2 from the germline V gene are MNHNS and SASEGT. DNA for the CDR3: TGTGCCAGCACCTTCGGAGTCGAGCAGTTCTTC. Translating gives CASTFGVEQFF.

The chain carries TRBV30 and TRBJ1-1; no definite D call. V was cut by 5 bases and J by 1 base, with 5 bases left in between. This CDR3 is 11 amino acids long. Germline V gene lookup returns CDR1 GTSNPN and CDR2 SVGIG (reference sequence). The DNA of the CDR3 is TGTGCCTGGCGGTGGAACACTGAAGCTTTCTTT. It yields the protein CAWRWNTEAFF.

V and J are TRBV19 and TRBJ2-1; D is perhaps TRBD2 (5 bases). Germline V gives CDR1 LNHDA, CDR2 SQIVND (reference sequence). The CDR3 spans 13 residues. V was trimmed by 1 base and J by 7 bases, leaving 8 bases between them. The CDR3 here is CASSIARGNEQFF. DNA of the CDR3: TGTGCCAGTAGTATAGCCCGGGGAAATGAGCAGTTCTTC.

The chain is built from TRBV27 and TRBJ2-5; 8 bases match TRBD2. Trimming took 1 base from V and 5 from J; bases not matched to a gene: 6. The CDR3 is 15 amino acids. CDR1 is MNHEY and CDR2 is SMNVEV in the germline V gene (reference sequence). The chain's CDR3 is CASSLWGLEAETQYF. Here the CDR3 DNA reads TGTGCCAGCAGTTTATGGGGACTAGAAGCGGAGACCCAGTACTTC.

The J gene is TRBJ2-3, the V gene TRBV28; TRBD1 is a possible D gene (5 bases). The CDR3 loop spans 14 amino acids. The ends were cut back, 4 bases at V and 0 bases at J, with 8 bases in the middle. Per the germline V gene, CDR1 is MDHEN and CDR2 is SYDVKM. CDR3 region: CASSWGPSTDTQYF. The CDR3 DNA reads TGTGCCAGCAGTTGGGGCCCTAGCACAGATACGCAGTATTTT. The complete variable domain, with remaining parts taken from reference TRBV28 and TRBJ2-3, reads DVKVTQSSRYLVKRTGEKVFLECVQDMDHENMFWYRQDPGLGLRLIYFSYDVKMKEKGDIPEGYSVSREKKERFSLILESASTNQTSMYLCASSWGPSTDTQYFGPGTRLTVL.

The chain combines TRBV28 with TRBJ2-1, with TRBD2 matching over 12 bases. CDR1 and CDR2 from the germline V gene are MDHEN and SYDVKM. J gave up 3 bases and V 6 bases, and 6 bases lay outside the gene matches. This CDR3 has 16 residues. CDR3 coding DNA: TGTGCCAGCAGGCCGACTAGCGGGAGTATCTACAATGAGCAGTTCTTC. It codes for CASRPTSGSIYNEQFF.

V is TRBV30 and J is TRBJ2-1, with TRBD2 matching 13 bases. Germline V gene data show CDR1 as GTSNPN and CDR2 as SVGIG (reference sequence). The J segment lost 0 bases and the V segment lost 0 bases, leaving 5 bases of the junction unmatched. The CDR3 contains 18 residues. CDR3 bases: TGTGCCTGGAGTGTACTAGCGGGAGGGCCTCGCTCCTACAATGAGCAGTTCTTC. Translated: CAWSVLAGGPRSYNEQFF.